Listed here is a single T cell receptor (beta chain). Trimming at V came to 0 bases and at J to 6 bases, leaving 5 bases not matched to a gene. Germline CDR1 reads SGHVS; CDR2 reads FQNEAQ. The CDR3 runs 16 residues. Authors' methods: Amplification of reference gene primers provided the estimated nucleated cell counts. Profiled with immunoSEQ multiplex PCR; TCRdb holds only in-frame clones, not every one. That table supplies the V and J calls and clone size; D and trimming were determined from the DNA. The sample contains 84,000 or so clones, about 83% of which appear only once. The entry originates in a study of blood T cell repertoires in COVID-19. Study information: Whether acute or convalescent, the COVID-19 samples came from the United States, Italy and Spain. From T cells, B-cell-depleted T cells, or PBMCs came the material, which was cDNA or gDNA.

The sequencing sample was made of peripheral blood. The clonotype comes from a woman at least 80 years old with acute or convalescent COVID-19. This sequence joins TRBV7-8 and TRBJ1-2, with TRBD1 matching 12 bases. In nucleotides, the CDR3 is TGTGCCAGCAGCTTAGCGGGGACAGGGGGCTTTCATGGCTACACCTTC. It yields the protein CASSLAGTGGFHGYTF.